This T cell receptor (beta chain) was profiled in a study of blood T cells in healthy people across ages. Germline CDR1 SQVTM, CDR2 ANQGSEA. Unmatched junction bases numbered 2, after V lost 5 bases and J lost 3 bases. The CDR3 totals 12 residues. Next came a second PCR, run for about 7 to 11 cycles, which used a sample-barcoded 5' primer along with a J-beta primer mix. TCRdb called the 5' RACE reads again in MiXCR, with one record for every CDR3 protein. The sample consists of about 1.4 million distinct CDR3 sequences, roughly 60% of them appearing once. This clonotype was observed a few times. Sequencing was carried out using blood. This clonotype originated in a man aged 18 to 30 in good health. The rearrangement uses TRBV29-1 and TRBJ1-1; 8 nucleotides align to TRBD1. The CDR3 here is CSVRDRHTEAFF. CDR3 DNA: TGCAGCGTTAGGGACAGGCACACTGAAGCTTTCTTT.